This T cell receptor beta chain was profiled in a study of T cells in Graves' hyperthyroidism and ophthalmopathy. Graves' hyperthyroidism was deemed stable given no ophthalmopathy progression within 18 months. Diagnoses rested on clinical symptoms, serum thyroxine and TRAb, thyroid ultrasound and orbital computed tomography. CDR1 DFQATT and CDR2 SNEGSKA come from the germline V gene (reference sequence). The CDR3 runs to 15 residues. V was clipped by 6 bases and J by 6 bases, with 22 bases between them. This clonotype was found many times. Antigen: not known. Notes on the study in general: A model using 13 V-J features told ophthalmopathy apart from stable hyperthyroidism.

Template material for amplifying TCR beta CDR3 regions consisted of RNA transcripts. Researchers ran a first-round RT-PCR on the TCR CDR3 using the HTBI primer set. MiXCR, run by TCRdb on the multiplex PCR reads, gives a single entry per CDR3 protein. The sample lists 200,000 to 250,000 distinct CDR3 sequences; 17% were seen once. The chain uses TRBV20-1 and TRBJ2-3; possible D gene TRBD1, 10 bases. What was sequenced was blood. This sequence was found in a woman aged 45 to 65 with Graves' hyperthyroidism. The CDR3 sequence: CSAPAGGQGRDTQYF. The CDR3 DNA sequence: TGCAGTGCCCCAGCGGGGGGACAGGGGAGGGATACGCAGTATTTT.